Here is one TCR beta chain with its context. Its specificity is unknown. Pregnant or lactating patients were excluded, as were those with uncontrolled infection or other autoimmune disease. Over 8 ml fresh peripheral blood yielded the PBMCs. This sample was taken from a study of T cells in Graves' hyperthyroidism and ophthalmopathy. The study's findings and limits: The model made its ophthalmopathy prediction, and onset followed a median approximately six months later.

RNA transcripts served as the template for amplifying TCR beta CDR3 regions. When the TCR CDR3 underwent first-round RT-PCR, the HTBI primer set was used. TCRdb independently ran MiXCR on the multiplex PCR reads; one entry per CDR3 protein. The sample holds around 700,000 distinct CDR3 sequences, roughly a third seen once. The CDR3 runs to 16 residues. Looked up from germline, CDR1 is SEHNR and CDR2 is FQNEAQ (reference sequence). J gave up 1 base and V 5 bases, and 8 bases lay outside the gene matches. The sequence was obtained from a woman in her 40s with Graves' hyperthyroidism. This rearrangement joins TRBV7-9 to TRBJ1-1; 9 positions agree with TRBD1. Sequencing used blood. This CDR3 is CASSPRGTGPNTEAFF. CDR3 coding DNA: TGTGCCAGCAGCCCCCGGGGGACAGGGCCGAACACTGAAGCTTTCTTT.